This is a list of T cell receptor beta chains from one sample in a study of T cells after posttransplantation cyclophosphamide. Method: immunoSEQ multiplex PCR; TCRdb's copy keeps in-frame clones and lacks some. Here the sample spans approximately 15,000 clones, about four fifths being singletons. What was sequenced was memory CD4+ T cells sorted from PBMCs. The receptor source for this set is a man in his forties or fifties in good health, CMV-negative, and a related stem cell transplant donor. Both conserved end residues are part of each CDR3. A D gene is named only where the DNA matches it firmly. A row's size may be missing; if present it is once, few, many or a size class.

.	TRBJ2-1	.	TRBV12-2	TGTGCAAGTCGCTTAGCGGCTAGCGGGAGTTTTTTCTACAATGAGCAGTTCTTC	CASRLAASGSFFYNEQFF
.	TRBJ1-2	TRBD1	TRBV4-1	TGCGCCAGCAGCTTCACAGGGGCCGACTATGGCTACACCTTC	CASSFTGADYGYTF
.	TRBJ1-5	.	TRBV15	TGTGCCACCAGCAGAGACATTCAGCCCCAGCATTTT	CATSRDIQPQHF
.	TRBJ1-6	.	TRBV6-5	TGTGCCAGCAGCCGACAGGCGATTAATTCACCCCTCCACTTT	CASSRQAINSPLHF
once	TRBJ2-5	TRBD1	TRBV5-1	TGCGCCAGCAGCTTAGGGGGCCTGGGTCCTTTAGAGACCCAGTACTTC	CASSLGGLGPLETQYF
.	TRBJ1-1	TRBD1	TRBV5-1	TGCGCCAGCAGCTTACAGGGGATGAACACTGAAGCTTTCTTT	CASSLQGMNTEAFF
.	TRBJ2-3	TRBD2	TRBV7-2	TGTGCCAGCAGCTTCCTGAGCGCGGGGGGGAGGGCAGATACGCAGTATTTT	CASSFLSAGGRADTQYF
.	TRBJ1-2	TRBD1	TRBV9	TGTGCCAGCAGCGTAGGGACAGGGGGCTATGGCTACACCTTC	CASSVGTGGYGYTF
.	TRBJ1-2	TRBD1	TRBV7-3	TGTGCCAGCAGCTTTGGACAGGGGCAGGGTGGCTACACCTTC	CASSFGQGQGGYTF
.	TRBJ2-5	.	TRBV5-1	TGCGCCAGCAGCTCAGGTACGGATTACCAAGAGACCCAGTACTTC	CASSSGTDYQETQYF
.	TRBJ1-3	.	TRBV4-2	TGTGCCAGCAGCCATGCCAGGATTACTGGAAACACCATATATTTT	CASSHARITGNTIYF
.	TRBJ1-5	.	TRBV7-2	TGTGCCAGCAGCCCCAGGGTTTTAAGCAATCAGCCCCAGCATTTT	CASSPRVLSNQPQHF
.	TRBJ1-2	.	TRBV15	TGTGCCACCAGCAGAGAGAAAGCCACTAACTATGGCTACACCTTC	CATSREKATNYGYTF
.	TRBJ2-7	.	TRBV18	TGTGCCAGCTCACCAATCGGGCAGGGGGGCTACGAGCAGTACTTC	CASSPIGQGGYEQYF
.	TRBJ2-1	TRBD1	TRBV5-6	TGTGCCAGCAGCTTGGACCGGGACAGGGGCTACAATGAGCAGTTCTTC	CASSLDRDRGYNEQFF
once	TRBJ1-4	TRBD1	TRBV9	TGTGCCAGCAGCGGTGACAGGGGGCGAGGGGAAAAACTGTTTTTT	CASSGDRGRGEKLFF
few	TRBJ1-1	TRBD1	TRBV7-2	TGTGCCAGCAGCTTACAGGGGGCGTTAACTGAAGCTTTCTTT	CASSLQGALTEAFF
.	TRBJ2-1	TRBD2	TRBV4-1	TGCGCCAGCCGTCTGGGACTAGCGGGAGACAATGAGCAGTTCTTC	CASRLGLAGDNEQFF
.	TRBJ2-7	TRBD2	TRBV11-2	TGTGCCAGCAGCTTAGATATCCTAGCGGGAACCTACGAGCAGTACTTC	CASSLDILAGTYEQYF
few	TRBJ1-2	TRBD1	TRBV7-2	TGTGCCAGCAGCGACAGGGGTGAGGGCTACACCTTC	CASSDRGEGYTF
.	TRBJ2-7	TRBD1	TRBV27	TGTGCCAGCAGTTTATTAATTAGGGGGAGGCGGGACAGGGCCTACGAGCAGTACTTC	CASSLLIRGRRDRAYEQYF
.	TRBJ1-1	.	TRBV27	TGTGCCAGCAGAACTCCGAGAGGAGGCACTGAAGCTTTCTTT	CASRTPRGGTEAFF
.	TRBJ2-2	TRBD1	TRBV5-1	TGCGCCAGCAGCTTACAGGGGACGGGCTGGGGCACCGGGGAGCTGTTTTTT	CASSLQGTGWGTGELFF
.	TRBJ1-3	TRBD1	TRBV7-6	TGTGCCAGCAGCGTCAACAGGGGTGGGTCTGGAAACACCATATATTTT	CASSVNRGGSGNTIYF
.	TRBJ1-4	.	TRBV7-9	TGTGCCAGCAGCTTAGGACTGATTAATGAAAAACTGTTTTTT	CASSLGLINEKLFF
.	TRBJ1-3	.	TRBV10-2	TGCGCCAGCAGTCGGGGGGCTGATGGAAACACCATATATTTT	CASSRGADGNTIYF
.	TRBJ2-5	TRBD2	TRBV29-1	TGCAGCGTACATCTAGCGGGGGGGCCGGAGACCCAGTACTTC	CSVHLAGGPETQYF
few	TRBJ1-2	.	TRBV7-8	TGTGCCAGCAGCTTAGGAACAGGCCTAACAGGCTACACCTTC	CASSLGTGLTGYTF
.	TRBJ2-1	TRBD1	TRBV6-4	TGTGCCAGCAGTTTGGGACAGGGGAACAATGAGCAGTTCTTC	CASSLGQGNNEQFF
.	TRBJ2-3	.	TRBV7-3	TGTGCCAGCAGCCAGGGGCGGGCAGATACGCAGTATTTT	CASSQGRADTQYF
once	TRBJ2-1	TRBD2	TRBV5-1	TGCGCCAGCAGCTTGGATCCTAGCGGGTTCGATGAGCAGTTCTTC	CASSLDPSGFDEQFF
.	TRBJ2-1	TRBD2	TRBV5-1	TGCGCCAGCAGCTTGGGGGCGGGGGATGAGCAGTTCTTC	CASSLGAGDEQFF
.	TRBJ2-7	TRBD2	TRBV6-5	TGTGCCAGCACTAGCGGGAGCTCCTACGAGCAGTACTTC	CASTSGSSYEQYF
.	TRBJ1-2	TRBD1	TRBV7-9	TGTGCCAGCAGCCCGCGGGCCGGGACAGCGATCTATGGCTACACCTTC	CASSPRAGTAIYGYTF
.	TRBJ2-7	.	TRBV4-3	TGCGCCAGCAGCCAAGAGGTCGGTCCCTACGAGCAGTACTTC	CASSQEVGPYEQYF
.	TRBJ2-3	TRBD1	TRBV19	TGTGCCAGTAGTCATGGGACAGGGGATACGAATACGCAGTATTTT	CASSHGTGDTNTQYF